This T cell receptor beta chain was found in a study of cytomegalovirus exposure and HLA in healthy donors. Whole-study context: Among about 200 million T cells, an earlier analysis found 117 million unique TCR beta sequences. When about 400 donors were genotyped, just over 80% of them were found to fall in the Caucasian-associated ancestry cluster.

CDR3 length equals 13 residues. Trimming cost V 6 bases and J 0 bases, with 11 bases left between them. Germline V gene lookup returns CDR1 SQVTM and CDR2 ANQGSEA. Both 60 Vbeta primers and 13 Jbeta primers went into the PCR. Profiled with immunoSEQ multiplex PCR; TCRdb holds only in-frame clones, not every one. This sample has around 190,000 clones, with about four fifths found just once. A note on this clone: Its specificity is not known.

Study findings and constraints: For most TCR beta V segments, an earlier analysis put the productive rate at about 87% or about 30% of the time. As a later analysis showed, several of the most significant clusters appeared to be linked to common viral pathogens.

The sequenced sample consisted of PBMCs. This chain joins TRBV29-1 and TRBJ1-1, with no clear D. The clonotype originates from a woman between 35 and 50 years old in good health and CMV-seronegative. CDR3 bases: TGCAGCGTGAGGAGGGAGATGAACACTGAAGCTTTCTTT. It specifies CSVRREMNTEAFF.